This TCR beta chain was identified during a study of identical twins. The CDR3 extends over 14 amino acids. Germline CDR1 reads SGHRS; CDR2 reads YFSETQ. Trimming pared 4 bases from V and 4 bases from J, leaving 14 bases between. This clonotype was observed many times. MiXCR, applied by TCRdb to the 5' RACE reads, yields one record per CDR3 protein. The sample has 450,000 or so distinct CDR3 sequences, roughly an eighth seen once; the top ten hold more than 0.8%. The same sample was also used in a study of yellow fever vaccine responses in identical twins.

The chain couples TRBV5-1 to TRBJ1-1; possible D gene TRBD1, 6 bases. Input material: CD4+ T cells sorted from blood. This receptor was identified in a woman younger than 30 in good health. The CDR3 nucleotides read TGCGCCAGCAGCAAAACAGGGTTTAGCACTGAAGCTTTCTTT. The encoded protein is CASSKTGFSTEAFF.